Shown below are 31 T cell receptor beta chains from a single sample sequenced in a study of control samples from healthy donors and cancer patients. Assay used: immunoSEQ multiplex PCR; TCRdb lists only in-frame clones, some missing. The data contain about 28,000 clones, 91% of them singletons. The sequencing input was PBMCs. These receptor sequences come from a man in his forties or fifties with lung cancer.

This clone was found a few times. The chain links TRBV6-6 to TRBJ1-1; tentatively, D is TRBD1 (5 bases). Deletions cut 6 bases from V and 2 bases from J, with 16 bases between. Germline V gene lookup returns CDR1 MNHNY and CDR2 SVGAGI (reference sequence). The CDR3 has 15 amino acids. The CDR3 region has the DNA TGTGCCAGCAGCCGACCCGGGGCAGGCAACACTGAAGCTTTCTTT. Protein sequence: CASSRPGAGNTEAFF.

The count of this clone is one. The chain links TRBV5-6 to TRBJ2-3; D remains ambiguous. There are 14 residues in the CDR3. The germline V gene has CDR1 SGHDT and CDR2 YYEEEE. The V end lost 4 bases, the J end lost 8 bases, and 17 bases lay between the germline ends. For the CDR3, the DNA is TGTGCCAGCAGCCCCCAGGCCACGGAAGCTACGCAGTATTTT. Its translation: CASSPQATEATQYF.

This rearrangement joins TRBV6-5 to TRBJ2-2; D not certain. V lost 6 bases and J lost 5, with 13 bases in between. Germline V gene data show CDR1 as MNHEY and CDR2 as SVGAGI. CDR3 length: 14 residues. The CDR3 bases are TGTGCCAGCAGATCCCATGGGGAAACCGGGGAGCTGTTTTTT. This codes for CASRSHGETGELFF.

The V call is TRBV3-1 (or the pseudogene TRBV3-2), the J call TRBJ1-2; D is ambiguous. The V and J ends lost 6 bases and 4 bases respectively, with 12 bases between them. The CDR3 is 13 residues long. The germline CDR1 and CDR2 sequences are LGHDT and YNNKEL (reference sequence). The CDR3 loop is CASRIAGGYGYTF. In nucleotides, the CDR3 is TGTGCCAGCAGAATCGCGGGTGGCTATGGCTACACCTTC.

This clone was found once. The chain joins TRBV6-6 to TRBJ1-2, with 7 bases that match TRBD1. The CDR3 extends over 12 amino acids. V was pared by 6 bases and J by 8 bases, with 6 bases of the junction left unmatched. Germline V gene lookup returns CDR1 MNHNY and CDR2 SVGAGI (reference sequence). The CDR3, as DNA: TGTGCCAGCAGCCGACAGGGATCGGGCTACACCTTC. This encodes CASSRQGSGYTF.

The chain employs TRBV28 and TRBJ2-3; tentative D call: TRBD2 (6 bases). In germline, CDR1 is MDHEN, CDR2 SYDVKM. This CDR3 contains 14 residues. V was clipped by 7 bases and J by 2 bases, with 13 bases between them. The CDR3 reads CASKSGGNTDTQYF. CDR3 coding DNA: TGTGCCAGCAAAAGTGGAGGGAACACAGATACGCAGTATTTT.

The V call is TRBV6-6, the J call TRBJ2-7; no definite D call. V shed 5 bases and J shed 5 bases, with 16 bases lying between them. The germline CDR1 and CDR2 sequences are MNHNY and SVGAGI (reference sequence). There are 14 residues in the CDR3. The CDR3 reads CASSLIFGPNEQYF. The DNA of the CDR3 is TGTGCCAGCAGTCTCATTTTCGGGCCTAACGAGCAGTACTTC.

The table lists this clone with a count of one. V gene TRBV4-1 combines with J gene TRBJ1-2; 8 bases align to TRBD1. From germline, CDR1 is MGHRA and CDR2 YSYEKL. The V and J ends lost 2 bases and 3 bases, in that order; junction bases with no gene match: 5. The length of the CDR3 is 15 residues. The CDR3 sequence is CASSQPGGADYGYTF. The CDR3 bases are TGCGCCAGCAGCCAACCAGGGGGCGCAGACTATGGCTACACCTTC.

This chain links TRBV7-8 with TRBJ1-4, with D maybe TRBD1 (6 bases). The CDR3 has 15 residues. Germline CDR1 reads SGHVS; CDR2 reads FQNEAQ. The V end was cut by 6 bases, the J end by 8 bases, with 19 bases between. CDR3 in amino acids: CASRPGAGLDEKLFF. The CDR3 bases are TGTGCCAGCAGACCGGGGGCAGGGTTGGACGAAAAACTGTTTTTT.

The rearrangement links TRBV3-1 (or the pseudogene TRBV3-2) to TRBJ2-5; D might be TRBD1 or TRBD2, each matching 5 bases. The V gene's germline CDR1 is LGHDT and CDR2 YNNKEL (reference sequence). V dropped 0 bases and J dropped 3 bases, with 23 bases sitting between them. The CDR3 runs 19 residues. As DNA, the CDR3 is TGTGCCAGCAGCCAAGAATTTGGGGCCCGGGGTAACGATGAAGAGACCCAGTACTTC. Translating gives CASSQEFGARGNDEETQYF.

The rearrangement links TRBV29-1 to TRBJ2-1, with no clear D. Deletions cut 3 bases from V and 4 bases from J, with 10 bases between. This CDR3 spans 13 amino acids. Germline lookup yields CDR1 SQVTM and CDR2 ANQGSEA. CDR3 region: CSVEGRLYNEQFF. CDR3 bases: TGCAGCGTTGAGGGCAGGTTATACAATGAGCAGTTCTTC.

The chain uses TRBV2 and TRBJ2-5; 14 nucleotides agree with TRBD2. The ends lost 4 bases at V and 2 bases at J; junction bases unmatched: 3. This CDR3 is built from 16 residues. CDR1 is SNHLY and CDR2 is FYNNEI in the germline V gene. The DNA of the CDR3 is TGTGCCAGCAGTGGACTAGCGGGGGGGGTTCAAGAGACCCAGTACTTC. Encoded protein: CASSGLAGGVQETQYF.

This rearrangement joins TRBV6-4 to TRBJ2-1, with D tentatively TRBD1 (6 bases). Trimming pared 4 bases from V and 2 bases from J, leaving 12 bases between. In germline, CDR1 is MRHNA, CDR2 SNTAGT. The CDR3 extends over 15 amino acids. As DNA, the CDR3 is TGTGCCAGCAGTGTCGGGGCAGGGGCCTACAATGAGCAGTTCTTC. It translates to CASSVGAGAYNEQFF.

This sequence joins TRBV7-9 and TRBJ2-7, with D possibly TRBD1 on 6 matching bases. V was shortened by 0 bases and J by 7 bases, with 13 bases between the two germline ends. This CDR3 has 14 residues. CDR1 SEHNR and CDR2 FQNEAQ come from the germline V gene (reference sequence). This CDR3 reads CASSLAGAAFEQYF. The DNA for the CDR3 is TGTGCCAGCAGCTTAGCGGGGGCCGCTTTTGAGCAGTACTTC. Supplemented by reference TRBV7-9 and TRBJ2-7, the full variable domain reads DTGVSQNPRHKITKRGQNVTFRCDPISEHNRLYWYRQTLGQGPEFLTYFQNEAQLEKSRLLSDRFSAERPKGSFSTLEIQRTEQGDSAMYLCASSLAGAAFEQYFGPGTRLTVT.

The chain employs TRBV7-2 and TRBJ2-7, with 7 bases identical to TRBD1. Germline V gene sequence: CDR1 SGHTA, CDR2 FQGNSA. With 5 bases clipped from V and 5 bases from J, the junction kept 12 bases outside the gene matches. The CDR3 length is 15 residues. The CDR3 nucleotides read TGTGCCAGCAGCCCTCGGAGGACAGGTGGTAACGAGCAGTACTTC. Residues: CASSPRRTGGNEQYF.

A word on this clone: Its ends do not fully match the called genes, so a read error is possible. In DNA, the CDR3 is TGCGCCAGCAGCCAAGGAGTAGCGGCAGTCTACGATGAGCAGTTCTTC. It yields the protein CASSQGVAAVYDEQFF. V and J are TRBV4-3 and TRBJ2-1; D may be TRBD2 (6 bases). This CDR3 has 16 amino acids. The V gene's germline CDR1 is LGHNA and CDR2 YSLEER.

The gene calls are TRBV20-1 and TRBJ1-1, with 10 bases lining up with TRBD1. The germline CDR1 and CDR2 sequences are DFQATT and SNEGSKA (reference sequence). The CDR3 has 17 amino acids. J gave up 11 bases and V 3 bases, and 21 bases lay outside the gene matches. The CDR3 region is CSASKIGTGERWVLAFF. CDR3 DNA: TGCAGTGCTAGTAAAATAGGGACAGGGGAGAGGTGGGTGTTGGCTTTCTTT.

The chain links TRBV19 to TRBJ1-2; D remains unclear. The CDR3 sequence is 11 residues long. Trimming removed 9 bases at V and 4 bases at J, with 9 bases between. Per germline, CDR1 LNHDA and CDR2 SQIVND (reference sequence). This chain's CDR3 is CASGGIYGYTF. CDR3 DNA sequence: TGTGCCAGCGGAGGCATCTATGGCTACACCTTC.

The CDR3 spells CAISEQETQYF. CDR3 nucleotides: TGTGCCATCAGTGAACAGGAGACCCAGTACTTC. The rearrangement links TRBV10-3 to TRBJ2-5; D ambiguous. The V gene lost 3 bases and the J gene lost 5 bases, with 4 bases spanning the gap. Per germline, CDR1 ENHRY and CDR2 SYGVKD. This CDR3 is 11 amino acids long.

The sample holds one count of this clone. The V and J genes are TRBV29-1 and TRBJ2-7, with D perhaps TRBD2 (5 bases). Germline loops: CDR1 SQVTM, CDR2 ANQGSEA. V was trimmed by 4 bases and J by 3 bases, leaving 16 bases between them. This CDR3 contains 14 residues. CDR3 bases: TGCAGCGTTGGCGGGCCCGACCGCGGCTACGAGCAGTACTTC. This encodes CSVGGPDRGYEQYF.

The gene calls are TRBV2 and TRBJ1-5, with D perhaps TRBD1 (6 bases). The V gene lost 6 bases and the J gene lost 1 base, with 10 bases spanning the gap. CDR1 is SNHLY, CDR2 FYNNEI, per germline. This CDR3 is built from 14 residues. This CDR3 is CASSPDRSNQPQHF. The CDR3, as DNA: TGTGCCAGCAGCCCCGACAGGAGCAATCAGCCCCAGCATTTT. The full variable domain, its missing parts supplied by reference TRBV2 and TRBJ1-5, is EPEVTQTPSHQVTQMGQEVILRCVPISNHLYFYWYRQILGQKVEFLVSFYNNEISEKSEIFDDQFSVERPDGSNFTLKIRSTKLEDSAMYFCASSPDRSNQPQHFGDGTRLSIL.

The genes are TRBV7-9 and TRBJ2-1; possibly TRBD1 or TRBD2 for D (6 bases each). The CDR3 has 15 amino acids. Looked up from germline, CDR1 is SEHNR and CDR2 is FQNEAQ (reference sequence). V was cut by 5 bases and J by 5 bases, with 16 bases left in between. The CDR3 loop is CASSPQGGGNNEQFF. DNA for the CDR3: TGTGCCAGCAGCCCACAGGGAGGAGGGAACAATGAGCAGTTCTTC. The full variable domain, rest sourced from reference TRBV7-9 and TRBJ2-1, is DTGVSQNPRHKITKRGQNVTFRCDPISEHNRLYWYRQTLGQGPEFLTYFQNEAQLEKSRLLSDRFSAERPKGSFSTLEIQRTEQGDSAMYLCASSPQGGGNNEQFFGPGTRLTVL.

This clone was seen a few times. This chain uses TRBV27 with TRBJ2-7; possibly TRBD2 for D (7 bases). Trimming pared 2 bases from V and 7 bases from J, leaving 15 bases between. This CDR3 has 14 residues. The V gene's germline CDR1 is MNHEY and CDR2 SMNVEV (reference sequence). The CDR3 reads CASSLMAGAGEQYF. The CDR3 DNA is TGTGCCAGCAGTTTAATGGCGGGGGCGGGGGAGCAGTACTTC.

The chain joins TRBV19 to TRBJ2-5, with 7 bases identical to TRBD1. Unmatched junction bases numbered 11, after V lost 3 bases and J lost 4 bases. CDR3 size: 16 residues. Germline V gene sequence: CDR1 LNHDA, CDR2 SQIVND (reference sequence). The CDR3 coding sequence is TGTGCCAGTAGTATTCCGAGGGGGCCAGGTCGAGAGACCCAGTACTTC. It codes for CASSIPRGPGRETQYF.

The chain is built from TRBV27 and TRBJ2-1; possibly TRBD1 for D (6 bases). V lost 5 bases and J lost 9, with 17 bases in between. The CDR3 length is 14 residues. Germline CDR1 MNHEY, CDR2 SMNVEV (reference sequence). This chain's CDR3 is CASSRDTGSSEQFF. In nucleotides, the CDR3 is TGTGCCAGCAGTAGGGATACAGGGAGTAGTGAGCAGTTCTTC.

This chain links TRBV5-6 with TRBJ2-5; 15 nucleotides match TRBD2. Germline V gives CDR1 SGHDT, CDR2 YYEEEE. Germline trimming cut 2 bases from V and 2 bases from J; bases unmatched to any gene: 4. The CDR3 loop spans 17 amino acids. The CDR3 region is CASSFDGLAGGQETQYF. The CDR3 coding sequence is TGTGCCAGCAGCTTCGACGGACTAGCGGGGGGGCAAGAGACCCAGTACTTC.

The chain is built from TRBV18 and TRBJ1-2; no firm D call. V lost 4 bases, J lost 2 bases, and 8 bases lay in between. Germline V CDR1 and CDR2: KGHSH, LQKENI. This CDR3 has 13 residues. CDR3: CASSLGLNYGYTF. CDR3 DNA sequence: TGTGCCAGCTCACTTGGCTTAAACTATGGCTACACCTTC.

The genes are TRBV15 and TRBJ1-6; a weak D match, TRBD1 (6 bases). This CDR3 is 15 amino acids long. V lost 0 bases, J lost 6 bases, and 9 bases lay in between. Germline loops: CDR1 LNHNV, CDR2 YYDKDF (reference sequence). Written as DNA, the CDR3 is TGTGCCACCAGCAGAGATCCCAGGGGTAATTCACCCCTCCACTTT. Translating it yields CATSRDPRGNSPLHF.

This sequence joins TRBV7-8 and TRBJ2-7, with D perhaps matching TRBD1 (6 bases). Germline loops: CDR1 SGHVS, CDR2 FQNEAQ. There are 16 residues in the CDR3. Trimming pared 4 bases from V and 2 bases from J, leaving 18 bases between. This CDR3 is CASSSTPQGEAYEQYF. CDR3 DNA sequence: TGTGCCAGCAGCTCGACACCACAGGGAGAAGCCTACGAGCAGTACTTC.

This chain joins TRBV29-1 and TRBJ2-1, with TRBD1 identical over 7 bases. V lost 5 bases, J lost 4 bases, and 2 bases stayed unmatched. The CDR3 runs 12 residues. The germline V gene has CDR1 SQVTM and CDR2 ANQGSEA. CDR3 bases: TGCAGCGTTCGACAGGGTTACAATGAGCAGTTCTTC. It translates to CSVRQGYNEQFF.

CDR3 region: CASSYSTKGQGWTNEKLFF. As DNA, the CDR3 is TGTGCCAGCAGTTACTCAACAAAAGGACAGGGGTGGACTAATGAAAAACTGTTTTTT. The rearrangement uses TRBV6-2 or TRBV6-3 and TRBJ1-4; 9 nucleotides agree with TRBD1. This CDR3 comprises 19 residues. Per the germline V gene, CDR1 is MNHEY and CDR2 is SVGEGT. The V gene end was trimmed by 0 bases and the J gene end by 2 bases; junction bases not matched to a gene: 10.